This T cell receptor (beta chain) is from a study of blood T cell repertoires in COVID-19. Study-level information: From T cells, B-cell-depleted T cells, or PBMCs came the material, which was cDNA or gDNA.

Authors' data handling: Cell counts per sample came from amplifying reference gene primers. Profiling relied on immunoSEQ multiplex PCR, and the TCRdb table lists in-frame clones only, not all of them. V, J and clone size are those of that table, while D and trimming were read from the DNA. This sample yields over 50,000 clones, of which about 80% are seen a single time; 14% to 15% belongs to the top ten. This clonotype was sampled from a human donor in a cohort sampled during active COVID-19. Sequenced material: peripheral blood.

CDR3 residues: CSVERGLNEKLFF. As DNA, the CDR3 is TGCAGCGTTGAAAGGGGGCTTAATGAAAAACTGTTTTTT. V and J are TRBV29-1 and TRBJ1-4; 7 nucleotides align to TRBD1. This CDR3 has 13 amino acids. Germline CDR1 is SQVTM and CDR2 is ANQGSEA. Trimming took 2 bases from V and 4 from J; bases not matched to a gene: 1.